This TCR beta chain was documented in a study of blood T cell repertoires in COVID-19. The V gene lost 4 bases and the J gene lost 0 bases, with 25 bases spanning the gap. The CDR3 length is 20 residues. The V gene's germline CDR1 is MDHEN and CDR2 SYDVKM. Data came from immunoSEQ multiplex PCR; TCRdb stores just in-frame clones and leaves some out. This table holds 200,000 to 250,000 clones, roughly four fifths found once. This clonotype was sampled from a woman of 80 years or more with COVID-19, enrolled during active disease. The source material was peripheral blood. The chain combines TRBV28 with TRBJ1-5; the D gene is possibly TRBD1 (6 bases). CDR3 DNA sequence: TGTGCCAGCAGTTGGGCGGGGGCGTGGACGGGAAAATATAGCAATCAGCCCCAGCATTTT. As protein: CASSWAGAWTGKYSNQPQHF.